This TCR beta chain was sequenced during a study of cytomegalovirus exposure and HLA in healthy donors. General study results and limits: A reported reduction in N-insertions relative to the approximately 640-donor mean was seen in an Asian-associated ancestry cluster in a later analysis. Earlier analysis yielded a pattern in which most TCR beta V segments were productive about 87% or about 30% of the time.

PCR primers comprised 60 Vbeta and 13 Jbeta primers. The protocol was immunoSEQ multiplex PCR, while the TCRdb copy is restricted to in-frame clones and leaves out a portion. The table has under 200,000 clones, approximately 75% seen once. The length of the CDR3 is 13 residues. The germline CDR1 and CDR2 sequences are LNHDA and SQIVND (reference sequence). Trimming pared 5 bases from V and 1 base from J, leaving 8 bases between. With regard to this clone: No antigen is known for it.

Unrecorded immune exposure was likely among donors, who were nominally healthy when sampled. The clonotype comes from a woman between 18 and 30 years old in good health and CMV-seronegative. J is TRBJ1-1 and V is TRBV19, with a possible D match to TRBD1 (5 bases). The sequencing sample was made of PBMCs. The CDR3 spells CASSQQANTEAFF. For the CDR3, the DNA is TGTGCCAGTAGTCAACAGGCGAACACTGAAGCTTTCTTT.